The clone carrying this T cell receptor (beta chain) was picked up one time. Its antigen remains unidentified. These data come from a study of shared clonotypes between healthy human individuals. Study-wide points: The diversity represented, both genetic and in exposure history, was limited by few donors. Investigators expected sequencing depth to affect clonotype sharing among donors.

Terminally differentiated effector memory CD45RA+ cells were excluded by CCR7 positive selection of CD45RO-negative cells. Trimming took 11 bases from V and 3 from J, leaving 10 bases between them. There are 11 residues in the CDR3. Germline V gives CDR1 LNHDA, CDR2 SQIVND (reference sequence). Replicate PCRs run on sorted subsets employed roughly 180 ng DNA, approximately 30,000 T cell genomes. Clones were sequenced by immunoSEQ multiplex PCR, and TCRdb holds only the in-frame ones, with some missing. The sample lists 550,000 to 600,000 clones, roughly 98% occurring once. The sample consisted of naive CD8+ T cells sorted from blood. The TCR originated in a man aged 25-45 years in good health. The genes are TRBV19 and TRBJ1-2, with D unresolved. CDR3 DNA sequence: TGTGCCGTCAAACTCGACTATGGCTACACCTTC. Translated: CAVKLDYGYTF. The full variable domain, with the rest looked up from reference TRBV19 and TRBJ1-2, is DGGITQSPKYLFRKEGQNVTLSCEQNLNHDAMYWYRQDPGQGLRLIYYSQIVNDFQKGDIAEGYSVSREKKESFPLTVTSAQKNPTAFYLCAVKLDYGYTFGSGTRLTVV.